The clone carrying this T cell receptor (beta chain) was seen at least ten times. Its specificity is not known. The cDNA came from 5'RACE with 10-nucleotide random UMIs. A single record per CDR3 protein comes from TCRdb applying MiXCR to the 5' RACE reads. The table has around 50,000 distinct CDR3 sequences, about 25% seen once. This sample is part of a study of neurological immune-mediated disorders. General study points: HTLV-1-associated myelopathy had the most TCR clonal expansion, while multiple sclerosis had the least, a level that fell below healthy controls.

Sequencing used PBMCs. The clonotype was recovered from a woman aged 70-85 years in good health.

The CDR3 region is CASSQEEGLTGGETQYF. The DNA of the CDR3 is TGCGCCAGCAGCCAAGAGGAAGGGCTAACTGGAGGGGAGACCCAGTACTTC. The chain is built from TRBV4-3 and TRBJ2-5, with D possibly matching TRBD2 (6 bases). Germline-derived CDR1 and CDR2 are LGHNA and YSLEER. Trimming pared 0 bases from V and 5 bases from J, leaving 19 bases between. The CDR3 totals 17 residues.